A selection of T cell receptor beta chains follows, all from one sample in a study of T cell responses to AZD1222 COVID-19 vaccine. Clones were sequenced by immunoSEQ multiplex PCR, and TCRdb holds only the in-frame ones, with some missing. This sample carries about 140,000 clones, less than 95% of them seen once, and the ten largest clones take 7% to 9%. The sample here was peripheral blood, taken 28 days after the second dose of the MenACWY control vaccine. Receptors originate from an adult who received the MenACWY meningococcal vaccine as a control. CDR3s include the opening cysteine and the closing phenylalanine or tryptophan. A D gene is named only where the DNA matches it firmly. Clone size appears in some rows only: once, few, many, or a class for an expanded clone.

size: .; V: TRBV7-2; J: TRBJ2-7; D: .; DNA: TGTGCCAGCAGCTTAGATAGCCTTACCTACGAGCAGTACTTC; CDR3: CASSLDSLTYEQYF
size: .; V: TRBV6-2/TRBV6-3; J: TRBJ2-1; D: TRBD2; DNA: TGTGCCAGCAGTACGCATCCTATTGGTTTAGCGGGATATGGTGAGCAGTTCTTC; CDR3: CASSTHPIGLAGYGEQFF
size: .; V: TRBV9; J: TRBJ1-2; D: .; DNA: TGTGCCAGCAGCGTTGAATTTAACTATGGCTACACCTTC; CDR3: CASSVEFNYGYTF
size: .; V: TRBV28; J: TRBJ2-7; D: TRBD2; DNA: TGTGCCAGCAGTTTATCGGGGGGAGCTAACTACGAGCAGTACTTC; CDR3: CASSLSGGANYEQYF
size: .; V: TRBV5-1; J: TRBJ2-7; D: .; DNA: TGCGCCAGCAGCTTGAAGGGGAACCCCTACGAGCAGTACTTC; CDR3: CASSLKGNPYEQYF
size: .; V: TRBV3-1/TRBV3-2; J: TRBJ2-5; D: .; DNA: TGTGCCAGCAGCCCCACCGGGGTAGCGAGTCAAGAGACCCAGTACTTC; CDR3: CASSPTGVASQETQYF
size: .; V: TRBV5-1; J: TRBJ1-1; D: .; DNA: TGCGCCAGCAGCTTGGACGGAATCATGAACACTGAAGCTTTCTTT; CDR3: CASSLDGIMNTEAFF
size: .; V: TRBV29-1; J: TRBJ2-3; D: .; DNA: TGCAGCGTTCCCTCCCCGGGCGGCGGGTTTGGTGCAGATACGCAGTATTTT; CDR3: CSVPSPGGGFGADTQYF
size: .; V: TRBV7-9; J: TRBJ2-1; D: .; DNA: TGTGCCAGCAGCTGGGGCGATGAGCAGTTCTTC; CDR3: CASSWGDEQFF
size: once; V: TRBV11-2; J: TRBJ2-3; D: .; DNA: TGTGCCAGCAGCTTAGGGGGAGATACGCAGTATTTT; CDR3: CASSLGGDTQYF
size: .; V: TRBV7-9; J: TRBJ2-4; D: .; DNA: TGTGCCAGCAGCCGGGTTGGGGACGCCAAAAACATTCAGTACTTC; CDR3: CASSRVGDAKNIQYF
size: .; V: TRBV5-5; J: TRBJ1-2; D: .; DNA: TGTGCCAGCAGCCCTGACACCTATGGCTACACCTTC; CDR3: CASSPDTYGYTF
size: .; V: TRBV28; J: TRBJ2-1; D: .; DNA: TGTGCCAGCACCCCCGGCCCAGGGCTGCACAATGAGCAGTTCTTC; CDR3: CASTPGPGLHNEQFF
size: .; V: TRBV24-1; J: TRBJ2-3; D: .; DNA: TGTGCCACCAGTGATCCGGGACACCGCACAGATACGCAGTATTTT; CDR3: CATSDPGHRTDTQYF
size: .; V: TRBV28; J: TRBJ2-3; D: .; DNA: TGTGCCAGCAGCCAGATCTCTAGCACAGATACGCAGTATTTT; CDR3: CASSQISSTDTQYF
size: .; V: TRBV28; J: TRBJ2-7; D: .; DNA: TGTGCCAGCAGTTTATCTGCAGGAACAACCTACGAGCAGTACTTC; CDR3: CASSLSAGTTYEQYF
size: .; V: TRBV28; J: TRBJ1-5; D: TRBD1; DNA: TGTGCCAGCAGCCCAGGGGGTCTTGCTCAGCCCCAGCATTTT; CDR3: CASSPGGLAQPQHF
size: .; V: TRBV6-4; J: TRBJ1-2; D: .; DNA: TGTGCCAGCAGGAAGGACAGCGACTATGGCTACACCTTC; CDR3: CASRKDSDYGYTF
size: .; V: TRBV19; J: TRBJ2-7; D: TRBD1; DNA: TGTGCCAGTAGTATACTAGGGGACAGGGGCCACGAGCAGTACTTC; CDR3: CASSILGDRGHEQYF
size: .; V: TRBV5-1; J: TRBJ1-3; D: .; DNA: TGCGCCAGCAGTTCAGGGAGCTCCTCTAACACCATATATTTT; CDR3: CASSSGSSSNTIYF
size: once; V: TRBV6-5; J: TRBJ1-4; D: .; DNA: TGTGCCAGCATTGGGGGGGGGCAAGGTGAAAAACTGTTTTTT; CDR3: CASIGGGQGEKLFF
size: .; V: TRBV5-1; J: TRBJ1-1; D: .; DNA: TGCGCCAGCAGCTTACGGCCGGATACTGAAGCTTTCTTT; CDR3: CASSLRPDTEAFF